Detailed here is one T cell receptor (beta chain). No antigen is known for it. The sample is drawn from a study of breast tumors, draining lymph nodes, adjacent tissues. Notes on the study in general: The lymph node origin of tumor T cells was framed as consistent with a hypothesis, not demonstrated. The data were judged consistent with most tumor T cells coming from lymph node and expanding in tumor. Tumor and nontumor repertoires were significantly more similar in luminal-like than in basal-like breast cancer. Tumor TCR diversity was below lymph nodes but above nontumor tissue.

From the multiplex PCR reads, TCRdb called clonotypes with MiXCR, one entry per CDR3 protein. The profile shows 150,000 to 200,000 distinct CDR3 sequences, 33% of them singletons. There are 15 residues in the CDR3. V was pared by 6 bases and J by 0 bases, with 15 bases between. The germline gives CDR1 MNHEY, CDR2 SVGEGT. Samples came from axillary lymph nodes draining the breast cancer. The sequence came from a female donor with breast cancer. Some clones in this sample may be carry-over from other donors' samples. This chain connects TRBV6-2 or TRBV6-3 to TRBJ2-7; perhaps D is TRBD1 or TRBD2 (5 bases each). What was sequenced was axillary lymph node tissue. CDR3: CASRPGRRSSYEQYF. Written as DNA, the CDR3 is TGTGCCAGCAGACCGGGACGGAGGAGCTCCTACGAGCAGTACTTC.